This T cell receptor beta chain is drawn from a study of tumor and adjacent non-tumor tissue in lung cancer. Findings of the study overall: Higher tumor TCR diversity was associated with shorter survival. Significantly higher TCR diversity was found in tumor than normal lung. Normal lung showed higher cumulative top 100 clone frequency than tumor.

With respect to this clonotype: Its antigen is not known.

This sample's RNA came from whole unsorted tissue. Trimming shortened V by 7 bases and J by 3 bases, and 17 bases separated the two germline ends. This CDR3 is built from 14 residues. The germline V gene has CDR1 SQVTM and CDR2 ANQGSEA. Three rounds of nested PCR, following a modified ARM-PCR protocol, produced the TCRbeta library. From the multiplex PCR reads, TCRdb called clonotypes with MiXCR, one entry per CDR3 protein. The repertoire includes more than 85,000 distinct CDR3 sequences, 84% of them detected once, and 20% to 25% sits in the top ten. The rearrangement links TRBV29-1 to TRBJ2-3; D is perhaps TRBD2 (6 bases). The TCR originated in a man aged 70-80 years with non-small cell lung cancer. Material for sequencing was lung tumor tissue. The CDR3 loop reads CSAKREFETDTQYF. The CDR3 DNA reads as TGCAGCGCCAAACGGGAGTTCGAGACAGATACGCAGTATTTT.